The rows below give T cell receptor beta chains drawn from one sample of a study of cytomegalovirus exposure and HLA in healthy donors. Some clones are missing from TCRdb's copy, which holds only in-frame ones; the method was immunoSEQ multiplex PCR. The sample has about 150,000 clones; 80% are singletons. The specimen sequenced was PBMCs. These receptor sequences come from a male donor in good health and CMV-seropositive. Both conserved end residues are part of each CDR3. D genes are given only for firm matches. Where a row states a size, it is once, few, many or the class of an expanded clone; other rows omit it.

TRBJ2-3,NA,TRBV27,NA,CASRPLLRTEATAASTDTQYF,TGTGCCAGCAGGCCGCTCCTCAGGACGGAAGCAACAGCGGCCTCCACAGATACGCAGTATTTT
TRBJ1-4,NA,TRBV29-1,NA,CSVDRNGGSEKLFF,TGCAGCGTTGATCGAAACGGTGGGTCGGAGAAACTGTTTTTT
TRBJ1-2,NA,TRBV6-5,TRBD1,CASSLRQGDGYTF,TGTGCCAGCAGTCTGCGACAGGGCGATGGCTACACCTTC
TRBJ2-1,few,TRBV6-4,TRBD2,CASSGTSGRGYNEQFF,TGTGCCAGCAGCGGCACTAGCGGGAGAGGGTACAATGAGCAGTTCTTC
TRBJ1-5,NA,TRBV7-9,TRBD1,CASSPTQGSTPQHF,TGTGCCAGCAGCCCCACACAGGGGTCAACGCCCCAGCATTTT
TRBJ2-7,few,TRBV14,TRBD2,CASRPSGRAAHEQYF,TGTGCCAGCAGACCTAGCGGGAGGGCCGCCCACGAGCAGTACTTC
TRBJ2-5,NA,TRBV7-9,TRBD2,CASSPLSSGQETQYF,TGTGCCAGCAGCCCATTATCTAGCGGTCAAGAGACCCAGTACTTC
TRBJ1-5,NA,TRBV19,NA,CASKRQAWGPNQPQHF,TGTGCCAGTAAGAGGCAGGCCTGGGGGCCTAATCAGCCCCAGCATTTT
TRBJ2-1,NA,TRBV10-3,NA,CAISVGGRDEQFF,TGTGCCATCAGTGTGGGGGGTCGGGATGAGCAGTTCTTC
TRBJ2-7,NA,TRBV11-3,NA,CASSLGPSSYEQYF,TGTGCCAGCAGCTTAGGCCCCAGCTCCTACGAGCAGTACTTC
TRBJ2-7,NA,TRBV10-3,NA,CAISGGREYEQYF,TGTGCCATCAGTGGTGGGAGAGAATACGAGCAGTACTTC
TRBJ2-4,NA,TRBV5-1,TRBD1,CASSPGQGLAKNIQYF,TGCGCCAGCAGCCCCGGACAGGGCCTTGCCAAAAACATTCAGTACTTC
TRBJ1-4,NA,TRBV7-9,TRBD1,CASSGGQNNEKLFF,TGTGCCAGCAGCGGGGGACAGAATAATGAAAAACTGTTTTTT
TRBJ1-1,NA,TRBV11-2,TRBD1,CASSPRQGWNTEAFF,TGTGCCAGCAGCCCGCGACAGGGTTGGAACACTGAAGCTTTCTTT
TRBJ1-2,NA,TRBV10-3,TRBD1,CAISDDRGYGYTF,TGTGCCATCAGTGATGACAGGGGATATGGCTACACCTTC
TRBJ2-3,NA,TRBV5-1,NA,CASNRDTDTQYF,TGCGCCAGCAATCGGGACACAGATACGCAGTATTTT
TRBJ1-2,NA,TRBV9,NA,CASSPEGGVSGYTF,TGTGCCAGCAGCCCCGAAGGGGGGGTGAGCGGCTACACCTTC
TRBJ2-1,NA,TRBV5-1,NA,CASSSQGGSYNEQFF,TGCGCCAGCAGCTCTCAGGGGGGCTCCTACAATGAGCAGTTCTTC
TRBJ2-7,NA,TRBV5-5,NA,CASSLVQDARSYEQYF,TGTGCCAGCAGCTTGGTCCAGGATGCTCGCTCCTACGAGCAGTACTTC
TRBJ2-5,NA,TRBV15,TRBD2,CATSVTSDLGGTQYF,TGTGCCACCAGCGTAACTAGCGACCTGGGGGGGACCCAGTACTTC
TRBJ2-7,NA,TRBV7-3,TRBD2,CASSPPRPAGSYEQYF,TGTGCCAGCAGCCCACCCCGTCCAGCGGGGTCCTACGAGCAGTACTTC
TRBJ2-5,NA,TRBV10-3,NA,CATRVDSQETQYF,TGTGCCACCCGGGTGGATAGTCAAGAGACCCAGTACTTC
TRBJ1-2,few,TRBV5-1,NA,CASSYLDSLDYGYTF,TGCGCCAGCAGCTACCTCGACAGTTTGGACTATGGCTACACCTTC
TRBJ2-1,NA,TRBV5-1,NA,CASSLVREQFF,TGCGCCAGCAGCTTGGTCCGGGAGCAGTTCTTC
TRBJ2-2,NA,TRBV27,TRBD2,CASSLGLAGGVGELFF,TGTGCCAGCAGTTTAGGACTAGCGGGAGGGGTCGGGGAGCTGTTTTTT
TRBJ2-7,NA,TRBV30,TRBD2,CAWRTGGPYEQYF,TGTGCCTGGAGAACGGGAGGACCCTACGAGCAGTACTTC